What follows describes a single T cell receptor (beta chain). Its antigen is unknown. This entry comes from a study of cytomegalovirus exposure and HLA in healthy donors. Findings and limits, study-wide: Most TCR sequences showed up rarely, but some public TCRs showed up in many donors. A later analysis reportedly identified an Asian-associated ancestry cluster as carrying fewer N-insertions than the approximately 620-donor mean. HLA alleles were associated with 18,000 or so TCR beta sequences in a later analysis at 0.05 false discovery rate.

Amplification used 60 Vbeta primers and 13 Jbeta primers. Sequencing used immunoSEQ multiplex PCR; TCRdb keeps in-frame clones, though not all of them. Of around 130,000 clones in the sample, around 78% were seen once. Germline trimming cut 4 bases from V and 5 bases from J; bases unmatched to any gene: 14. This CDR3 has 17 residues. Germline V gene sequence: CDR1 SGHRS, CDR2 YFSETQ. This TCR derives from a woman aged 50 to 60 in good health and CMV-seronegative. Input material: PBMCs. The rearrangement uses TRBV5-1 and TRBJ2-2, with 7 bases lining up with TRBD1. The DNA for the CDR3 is TGCGCCAGCAGCCTCCAACCAGGGGGTAGGAGTACCGGGGAGCTGTTTTTT. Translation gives CASSLQPGGRSTGELFF.